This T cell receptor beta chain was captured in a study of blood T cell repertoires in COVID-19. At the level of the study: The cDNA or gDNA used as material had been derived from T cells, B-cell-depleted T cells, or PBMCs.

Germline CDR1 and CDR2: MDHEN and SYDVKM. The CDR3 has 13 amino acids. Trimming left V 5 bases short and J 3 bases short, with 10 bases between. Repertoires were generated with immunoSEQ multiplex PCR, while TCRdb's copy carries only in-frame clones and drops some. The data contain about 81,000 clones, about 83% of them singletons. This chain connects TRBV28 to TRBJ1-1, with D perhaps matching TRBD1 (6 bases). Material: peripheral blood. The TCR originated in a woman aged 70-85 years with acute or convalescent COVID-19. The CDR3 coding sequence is TGTGCCAGCAGTCCGAGGGGGTACACTGAAGCTTTCTTT. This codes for CASSPRGYTEAFF.